The rows below give T cell receptor beta chains drawn from one sample of a study of shared clonotypes between healthy human individuals. Generated by immunoSEQ multiplex PCR, the TCRdb table keeps only in-frame clones and is missing some. Of 2 million to 3 million clones detected, around 94% appear once; the ten largest clones hold 0.13% to 0.15%. The sample taken for sequencing was naive CD4+ T cells sorted from blood. The source is a young man in good health. The CDR3 runs from the conserved cysteine through the conserved F or W. A D gene is named only where the DNA matches it firmly. Clone size, where shown, is once, few, many, or a class for clones that have expanded.

V	D	size	J	DNA	CDR3
TRBV4-1	-	-	TRBJ2-2	TGCGCCAGCAGCCAAGTACTTGGTCAGGGGGGGACCGGGGAGCTGTTTTTT	CASSQVLGQGGTGELFF
TRBV2	-	-	TRBJ2-7	TGTGCCAGCACCCGTAATCCTTCCTACGAGCAGTACTTC	CASTRNPSYEQYF
TRBV11-2	-	-	TRBJ1-1	TGTGCCAGCAGCTTTCCAAGCGCAGGGAAGTCTGAAGCTTTCTTT	CASSFPSAGKSEAFF
TRBV9	TRBD2	-	TRBJ2-1	TGTGCCAGCAGCGTAGCTACAGGACTAGCGGGCAATGAGCAGTTCTTC	CASSVATGLAGNEQFF
TRBV10-3	-	few	TRBJ2-3	TGTGCCATCATGACCAACACAGATACGCAGTATTTT	CAIMTNTDTQYF
TRBV6-5	TRBD1	-	TRBJ2-7	TGTGCCAGCGCCCGGACAGGTTCCTACGAGCAGTACTTC	CASARTGSYEQYF
TRBV25-1	-	-	TRBJ2-3	TGTGCCAGCAGGAGGGCGCGGCCGGTGGATACGCAGTATTTT	CASRRARPVDTQYF
TRBV4-1	-	-	TRBJ2-7	TGCGCCAGCAGCCAAGCCACAAGGTACGAGCAGTACTTC	CASSQATRYEQYF
TRBV2	-	once	TRBJ2-1	TGTGCCAGCAGGATGGAGTTAGGGCAGTTCTTC	CASRMELGQFF
TRBV6-1	-	-	TRBJ1-3	TGTGCCAGCAGACAAAGCTCTGGAAACACCATATATTTT	CASRQSSGNTIYF
TRBV2	TRBD2	-	TRBJ2-7	TGTGCCAGCAGTGGCTCTAGCGGGGGCGTACAGTACTTC	CASSGSSGGVQYF
TRBV7-9	-	-	TRBJ2-1	TGTGCCAGCAGCTTAGCGGGTGTCTATGGGTTCTACAATGAGCAGTTCTTC	CASSLAGVYGFYNEQFF
TRBV7-2	TRBD1	-	TRBJ1-2	TGTGCCAGCAGCTCCATTTTTTTACAGGGGGCCAATGGCTACACCTTC	CASSSIFLQGANGYTF
TRBV30	TRBD1	-	TRBJ1-6	TGTGCCTGGAGTGGGCAGGGGGATTCACCCCTCCACTTT	CAWSGQGDSPLHF
TRBV5-1	TRBD1	-	TRBJ1-1	TGCGCCAGCAGCTTACAGGACAGGGGTGAAGCTTTCTTT	CASSLQDRGEAFF
TRBV4-1	-	once	TRBJ1-1	TGCGCCAGCAGCCAAATGACACTGTGGGGTTCCACTGAAGCTTTCTTT	CASSQMTLWGSTEAFF
TRBV7-2	TRBD2	-	TRBJ2-1	TGTGCCAGCAGCGCCGCGGGACTAGCGGGAGTCGATGAGCAGTTCTTC	CASSAAGLAGVDEQFF
TRBV5-4	-	once	TRBJ1-2	TGTGCCAGCAGCTCAGGAGTGACTAACTATGGCTACACCTTC	CASSSGVTNYGYTF